The rows below give T cell receptor beta chains drawn from one sample of a study of blood T cell repertoires in COVID-19. Clones were read by immunoSEQ multiplex PCR, and TCRdb kept only the in-frame ones, dropping some. The table records approximately 210,000 clones, 80% to 85% of them present only once. The sample comprised peripheral blood. Receptor source: a human donor in a cohort sampled during active COVID-19. The CDR3 runs from the conserved cysteine through the conserved F or W. A D gene is named only where the DNA matches it firmly. Size values are once, few and many counts, or a class for expanded clones, and some rows have none.

clone size	V gene	D gene	J gene	CDR3 protein	CDR3 DNA
.	TRBV2	TRBD1	TRBJ1-4	CASQTGMDEKLFF	TGTGCCAGCCAGACAGGGATGGATGAAAAACTGTTTTTT
.	TRBV7-6	.	TRBJ2-3	CASSFLSVAGGSDTQYF	TGTGCCAGCAGCTTCTTAAGTGTGGCAGGGGGGTCAGATACGCAGTATTTT
.	TRBV5-1	.	TRBJ2-3	CASSLDSAGGTDTQYF	TGCGCCAGCAGCTTGGATTCCGCTGGAGGCACAGATACGCAGTATTTT
.	TRBV24-1	TRBD2	TRBJ2-1	CATSDPGLAGHSYNEQFF	TGTGCCACCAGTGACCCGGGACTAGCGGGGCACTCCTACAATGAGCAGTTCTTC
.	TRBV3-1/TRBV3-2	TRBD1	TRBJ2-5	CASSHHRGRDQETQYF	TGTGCCAGCAGCCACCACAGGGGACGAGACCAAGAGACCCAGTACTTC
.	TRBV19	TRBD1	TRBJ1-3	CASSPGQEEGNTIYF	TGTGCCAGTAGTCCCGGACAGGAAGAAGGAAACACCATATATTTT
.	TRBV6-6	.	TRBJ1-2	CASRQGEGGYTF	TGTGCCAGCAGACAGGGAGAGGGTGGCTACACCTTC
few	TRBV7-6	TRBD2	TRBJ2-1	CASSLLAGAAYNEQFF	TGTGCCAGCAGCTTGCTAGCGGGGGCTGCCTACAATGAGCAGTTCTTC
.	TRBV19	.	TRBJ1-5	CASRRNRDPSNQPQHF	TGTGCCAGTAGACGAAACAGGGACCCTAGCAATCAGCCCCAGCATTTT
.	TRBV5-1	TRBD2	TRBJ2-1	CASSLEAGGYNEQFF	TGCGCCAGCAGCTTGGAAGCGGGAGGTTACAATGAGCAGTTCTTC
few	TRBV19	.	TRBJ2-2	CASSSTGFFLTGELFF	TGTGCCAGTAGTTCTACAGGGTTTTTTCTTACCGGGGAGCTGTTTTTT
.	TRBV19	TRBD2	TRBJ2-3	CASSIPSGNRRDTQYF	TGTGCCAGTAGTATCCCTAGCGGGAACCGGCGGGATACGCAGTATTTT
.	TRBV9	.	TRBJ2-7	CASSPSGVSSYEQYF	TGTGCCAGCAGCCCCTCGGGGGTTTCCTCCTACGAGCAGTACTTC
.	TRBV28	TRBD1	TRBJ1-4	CASGGSDQGVREKLFF	TGTGCCAGCGGGGGATCTGACCAGGGGGTTAGGGAAAAACTGTTTTTT
once	TRBV27	.	TRBJ1-3	CASSLGPGGSGNTIYF	TGTGCCAGCAGTCTAGGACCCGGCGGGTCTGGAAACACCATATATTTT
.	TRBV19	.	TRBJ2-5	CASSMQGSVTQYF	TGTGCCAGTAGTATGCAGGGTTCCGTGACCCAGTACTTC
.	TRBV27	.	TRBJ1-6	CASSETYNSPLHF	TGTGCCAGCAGTGAGACCTATAATTCACCCCTCCACTTT
.	TRBV7-9	.	TRBJ2-2	CASSQNSPNTGELFF	TGTGCCAGCAGCCAAAACTCCCCGAACACCGGGGAGCTGTTTTTT
.	TRBV7-9	.	TRBJ2-7	CASSLVTYEQYF	TGTGCCAGCAGCTTAGTAACCTACGAGCAGTACTTC
.	TRBV5-6	TRBD1	TRBJ2-5	CASSQYYRGQETQYF	TGTGCCAGCAGCCAGTATTACAGGGGGCAAGAGACCCAGTACTTC
.	TRBV29-1	.	TRBJ2-5	CSVADEGETQYF	TGCAGCGTAGCTGACGAGGGAGAGACCCAGTACTTC
.	TRBV5-1	.	TRBJ2-7	CASSLGAGPTLEQYF	TGCGCCAGCAGCTTGGGCGCAGGTCCCACCCTCGAGCAGTACTTC
once	TRBV28	.	TRBJ2-1	CASSLLGGGGSYNEQFF	TGTGCCAGCAGTTTACTTGGAGGGGGCGGCTCCTACAATGAGCAGTTCTTC
few	TRBV11-2	.	TRBJ1-5	CASSFRGGAGQPQHF	TGTGCCAGCAGCTTTAGGGGGGGCGCGGGTCAGCCCCAGCATTTT
.	TRBV5-1	.	TRBJ2-3	CASSQGGADTQYF	TGCGCCAGCAGCCAAGGGGGGGCAGATACGCAGTATTTT
.	TRBV5-1	.	TRBJ2-1	CASSLAFRYNEQFF	TGCGCCAGCAGCTTGGCCTTCAGATACAATGAGCAGTTCTTC
.	TRBV5-1	.	TRBJ1-2	CASSGTLQANYGYTF	TGCGCCAGCAGCGGGACACTACAGGCTAACTATGGCTACACCTTC
many	TRBV2	TRBD2	TRBJ2-5	CASSQEGTAGTETQYF	TGTGCCAGCAGTCAGGAGGGAACAGCGGGGACTGAGACCCAGTACTTC
.	TRBV30	.	TRBJ1-1	CAWSEFSGSEAFF	TGTGCCTGGAGTGAATTTTCAGGGTCTGAAGCTTTCTTT
.	TRBV19	.	TRBJ2-5	CASSIVQGGDETQYF	TGTGCCAGTAGTATAGTACAGGGGGGGGATGAGACCCAGTACTTC
.	TRBV7-9	.	TRBJ1-6	CASSSAGGKSPLHF	TGTGCCAGCAGCTCTGCGGGGGGCAAGTCACCCCTCCACTTT
few	TRBV19	.	TRBJ2-2	CASSMERVSRTGELFF	TGTGCCAGTAGTATGGAGAGAGTATCTCGCACCGGGGAGCTGTTTTTT
.	TRBV6-5	.	TRBJ1-2	CASSQGSFGYTF	TGTGCCAGCAGCCAGGGGAGTTTTGGCTACACCTTC
.	TRBV4-2	TRBD2	TRBJ2-3	CASSQVQRGGIDTQYF	TGTGCCAGCAGCCAAGTTCAGCGGGGGGGTATAGATACGCAGTATTTT
.	TRBV5-4	.	TRBJ2-7	CASSLVGSSYEQYF	TGTGCCAGCAGCTTGGTTGGGAGCTCCTACGAGCAGTACTTC